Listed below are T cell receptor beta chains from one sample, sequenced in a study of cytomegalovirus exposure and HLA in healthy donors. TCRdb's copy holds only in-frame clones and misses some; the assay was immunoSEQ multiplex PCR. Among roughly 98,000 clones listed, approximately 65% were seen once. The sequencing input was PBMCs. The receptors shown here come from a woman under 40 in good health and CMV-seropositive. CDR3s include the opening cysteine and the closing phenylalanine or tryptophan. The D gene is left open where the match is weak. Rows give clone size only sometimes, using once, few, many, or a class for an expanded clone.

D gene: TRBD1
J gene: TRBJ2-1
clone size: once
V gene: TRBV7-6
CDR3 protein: CASSLGTGPYNEQFF
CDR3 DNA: TGTGCCAGCAGCTTAGGGACAGGACCCTACAATGAGCAGTTCTTC

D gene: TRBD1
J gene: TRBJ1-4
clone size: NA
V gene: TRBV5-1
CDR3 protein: CASSQGQGNEKLFF
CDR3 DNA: TGCGCCAGCAGCCAAGGACAGGGAAACGAAAAACTGTTTTTT

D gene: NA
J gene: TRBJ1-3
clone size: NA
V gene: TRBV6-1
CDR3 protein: CASSLDRFSGNTIYF
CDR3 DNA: TGTGCCAGCAGCCTTGACAGGTTCTCTGGAAACACCATATATTTT

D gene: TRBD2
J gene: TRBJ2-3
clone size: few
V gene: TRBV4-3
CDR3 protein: CASSQFLAAATDTQYF
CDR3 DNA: TGCGCCAGCAGCCAATTTCTAGCGGCTGCCACAGATACGCAGTATTTT

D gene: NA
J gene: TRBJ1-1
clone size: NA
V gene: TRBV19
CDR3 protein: CAHCRGGLF
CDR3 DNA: TGTGCCCACTGTCGGGGGGGGCTCTTT

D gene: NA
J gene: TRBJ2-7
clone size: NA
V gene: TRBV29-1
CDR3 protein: CSVGSGNPYEQYF
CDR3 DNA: TGCAGCGTTGGGTCAGGCAATCCCTACGAGCAGTACTTC

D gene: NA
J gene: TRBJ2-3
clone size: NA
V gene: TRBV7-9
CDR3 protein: CASSSQGSTDTQYF
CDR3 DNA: TGTGCCAGCAGCTCACAGGGCAGCACAGATACGCAGTATTTT

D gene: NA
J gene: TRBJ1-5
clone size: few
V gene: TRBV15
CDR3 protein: CATSQGKNQPQHF
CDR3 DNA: TGTGCCACCAGCCAGGGGAAGAATCAGCCCCAGCATTTT

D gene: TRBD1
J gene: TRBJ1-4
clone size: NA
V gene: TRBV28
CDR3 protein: CASSPGTGVNEKLFF
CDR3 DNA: TGTGCCAGCAGTCCCGGGACAGGGGTTAATGAAAAACTGTTTTTT

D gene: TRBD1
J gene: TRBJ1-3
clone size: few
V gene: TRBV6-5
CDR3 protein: CASRQGSGNTIYF
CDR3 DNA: TGTGCCAGCCGACAGGGATCTGGAAACACCATATATTTT

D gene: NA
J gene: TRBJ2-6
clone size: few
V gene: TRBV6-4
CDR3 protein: CASSKRTGSGANVLTF
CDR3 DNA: TGTGCCAGCAGTAAAAGAACAGGGTCTGGGGCCAACGTCCTGACTTTC

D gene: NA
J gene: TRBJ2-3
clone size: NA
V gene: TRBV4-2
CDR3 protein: CASSQELFYTDTQYF
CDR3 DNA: TGTGCCAGCAGCCAAGAATTATTCTACACAGATACGCAGTATTTT

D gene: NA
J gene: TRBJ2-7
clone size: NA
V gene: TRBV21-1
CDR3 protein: CASSKAPGTGSGEQYF
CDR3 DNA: TGTGCCAGCAGCAAAGCCCCCGGGACAGGGTCTGGCGAGCAGTACTTC

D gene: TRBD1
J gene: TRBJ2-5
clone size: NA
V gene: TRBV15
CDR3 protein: CATSRGQGISETQYF
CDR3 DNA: TGTGCCACCAGCAGGGGACAGGGGATATCAGAGACCCAGTACTTC

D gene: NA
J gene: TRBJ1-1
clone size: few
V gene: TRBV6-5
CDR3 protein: CASSYRGDNTEAFF
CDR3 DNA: TGTGCCAGCAGTTACCGCGGGGATAACACTGAAGCTTTCTTT

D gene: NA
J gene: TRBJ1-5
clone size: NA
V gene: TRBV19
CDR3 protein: CASSTRGEQPQHF
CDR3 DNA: TGTGCCAGTAGTACCAGGGGAGAGCAGCCCCAGCATTTT

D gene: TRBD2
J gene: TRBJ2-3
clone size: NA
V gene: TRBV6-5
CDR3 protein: CASSYRGGVNTQYF
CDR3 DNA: TGTGCCAGCAGTTACCGGGGGGGGGTAAATACGCAGTATTTT

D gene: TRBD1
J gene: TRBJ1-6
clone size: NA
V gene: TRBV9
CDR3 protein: CASSGQGDGSPLHF
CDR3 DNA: TGTGCCAGCAGCGGACAGGGGGATGGTTCACCCCTCCACTTT

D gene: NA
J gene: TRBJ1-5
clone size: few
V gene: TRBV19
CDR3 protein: CASSWGEERAQHF
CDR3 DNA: TGTGCCAGTAGTTGGGGGGAGGAGAGGGCCCAGCATTTT

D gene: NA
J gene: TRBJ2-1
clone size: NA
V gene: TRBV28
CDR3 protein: CASLGRGGSHNEQFF
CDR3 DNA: TGTGCCAGCCTGGGGAGGGGGGGCTCCCACAATGAGCAGTTCTTC

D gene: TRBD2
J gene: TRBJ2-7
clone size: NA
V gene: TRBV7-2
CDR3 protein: CASSPRGGPITYEQYF
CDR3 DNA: TGTGCCAGCAGCCCCCGCGGGGGTCCCATTACCTACGAGCAGTACTTC

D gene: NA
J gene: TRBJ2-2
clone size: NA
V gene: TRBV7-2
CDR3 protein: CASSLDPRAHTGELFF
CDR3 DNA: TGTGCCAGCAGCTTAGATCCCAGGGCCCACACCGGGGAGCTGTTTTTT

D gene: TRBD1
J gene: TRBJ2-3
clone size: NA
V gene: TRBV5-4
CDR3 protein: CASSLAPEGALDTQYF
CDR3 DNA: TGTGCCAGCAGCTTGGCCCCAGAGGGGGCGCTTGATACGCAGTATTTT

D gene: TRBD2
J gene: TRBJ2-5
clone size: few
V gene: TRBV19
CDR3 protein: CASRRLAGGQETQYF
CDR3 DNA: TGTGCCAGTAGGCGACTAGCGGGGGGCCAGGAGACCCAGTACTTC

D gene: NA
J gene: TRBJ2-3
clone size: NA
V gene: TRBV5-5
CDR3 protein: CASSLWGGGTDTQYF
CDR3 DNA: TGTGCCAGCAGCTTATGGGGAGGAGGCACAGATACGCAGTATTTT

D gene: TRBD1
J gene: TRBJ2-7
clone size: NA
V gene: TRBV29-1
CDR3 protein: CSVGDRGPGNEQYF
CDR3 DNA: TGCAGCGTCGGGGACAGGGGTCCCGGGAACGAGCAGTACTTC

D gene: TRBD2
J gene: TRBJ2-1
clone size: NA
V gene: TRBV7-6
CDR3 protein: CASSLGLAVYNEQFF
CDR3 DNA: TGTGCCAGCAGCTTAGGACTAGCGGTGTACAATGAGCAGTTCTTC

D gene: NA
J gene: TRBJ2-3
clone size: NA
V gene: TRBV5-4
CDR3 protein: CASSLGARPEDTQYF
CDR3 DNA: TGTGCCAGCAGCTTGGGAGCGCGGCCGGAGGATACGCAGTATTTT

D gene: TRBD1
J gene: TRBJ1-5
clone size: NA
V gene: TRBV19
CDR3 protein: CASSPIGQGDQPQHF
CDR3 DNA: TGTGCCAGTAGTCCCATTGGACAGGGGGATCAGCCCCAGCATTTT

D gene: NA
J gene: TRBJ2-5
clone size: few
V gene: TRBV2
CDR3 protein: CASARGETQYF
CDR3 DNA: TGTGCCAGCGCGAGGGGGGAGACCCAGTACTTC

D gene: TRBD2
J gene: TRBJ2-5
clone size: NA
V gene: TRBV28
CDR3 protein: CASSFRGGGPEETQYF
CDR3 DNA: TGTGCCAGCAGTTTCCGGGGGGGTGGCCCGGAAGAGACCCAGTACTTC

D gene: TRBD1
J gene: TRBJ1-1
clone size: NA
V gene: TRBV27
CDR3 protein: CASSLGQANTEAFF
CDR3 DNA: TGTGCCAGCAGTCTCGGACAGGCGAACACTGAAGCTTTCTTT

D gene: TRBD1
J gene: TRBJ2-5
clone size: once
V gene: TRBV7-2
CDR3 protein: CASSPRGTVDGETQYF
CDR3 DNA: TGTGCCAGCAGCCCCCGAGGGACAGTCGACGGAGAGACCCAGTACTTC

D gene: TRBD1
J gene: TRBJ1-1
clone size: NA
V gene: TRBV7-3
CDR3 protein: CASRQGNWGNTEAFF
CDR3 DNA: TGTGCCAGCCGACAGGGTAATTGGGGTAACACTGAAGCTTTCTTT

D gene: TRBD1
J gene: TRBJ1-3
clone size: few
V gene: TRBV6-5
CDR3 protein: CASSFRTGGTGNTIYF
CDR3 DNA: TGTGCCAGCAGTTTCCGTACAGGGGGTACAGGAAACACCATATATTTT

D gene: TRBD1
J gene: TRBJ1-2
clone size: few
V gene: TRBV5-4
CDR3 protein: CASSRDRLPDYTF
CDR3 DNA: TGTGCCAGCAGTCGGGACAGACTTCCCGACTACACCTTC

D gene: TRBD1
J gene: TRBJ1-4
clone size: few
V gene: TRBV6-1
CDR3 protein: CASSEAGGKNEKLFF
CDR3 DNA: TGTGCCAGCAGTGAAGCAGGGGGCAAGAATGAAAAACTGTTTTTT